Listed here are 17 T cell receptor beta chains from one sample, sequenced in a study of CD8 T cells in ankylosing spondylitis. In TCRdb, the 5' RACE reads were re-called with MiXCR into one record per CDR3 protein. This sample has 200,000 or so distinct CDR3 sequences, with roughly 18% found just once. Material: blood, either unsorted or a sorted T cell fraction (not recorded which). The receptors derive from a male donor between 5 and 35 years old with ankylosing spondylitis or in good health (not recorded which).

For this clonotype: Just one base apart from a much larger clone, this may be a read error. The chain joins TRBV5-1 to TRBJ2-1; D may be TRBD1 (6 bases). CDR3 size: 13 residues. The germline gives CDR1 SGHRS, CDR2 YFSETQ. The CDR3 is CASSLGTDNKQFF. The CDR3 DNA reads TGCGCCAGCAGCTTGGGGACAGACAATAAGCAGTTCTTC.

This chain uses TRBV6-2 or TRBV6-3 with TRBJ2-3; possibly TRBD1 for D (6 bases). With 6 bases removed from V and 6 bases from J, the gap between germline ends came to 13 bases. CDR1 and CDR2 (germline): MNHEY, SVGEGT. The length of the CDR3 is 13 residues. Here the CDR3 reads CASRRDTADTQYF. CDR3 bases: TGTGCCAGCAGACGGGACACCGCGGATACGCAGTATTTT.

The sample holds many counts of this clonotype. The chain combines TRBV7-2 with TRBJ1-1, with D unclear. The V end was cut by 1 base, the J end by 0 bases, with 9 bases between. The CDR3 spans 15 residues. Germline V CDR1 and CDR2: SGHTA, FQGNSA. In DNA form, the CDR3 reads TGTGCCAGCAGCTTAGTTATGGCAATGAACACTGAAGCTTTCTTT. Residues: CASSLVMAMNTEAFF. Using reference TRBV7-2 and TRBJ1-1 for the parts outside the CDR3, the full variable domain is GAGVSQSPSNKVTEKGKDVELRCDPISGHTALYWYRQSLGQGLEFLIYFQGNSAPDKSGLPSDRFSAERTGGSVSTLTIQRTQQEDSAVYLCASSLVMAMNTEAFFGQGTRLTVV.

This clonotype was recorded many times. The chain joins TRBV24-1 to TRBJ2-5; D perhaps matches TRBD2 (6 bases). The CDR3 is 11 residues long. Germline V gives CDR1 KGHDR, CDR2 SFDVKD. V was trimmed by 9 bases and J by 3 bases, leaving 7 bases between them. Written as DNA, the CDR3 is TGTGCCACCCGGGAGAAAGAGACCCAGTACTTC. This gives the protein CATREKETQYF.

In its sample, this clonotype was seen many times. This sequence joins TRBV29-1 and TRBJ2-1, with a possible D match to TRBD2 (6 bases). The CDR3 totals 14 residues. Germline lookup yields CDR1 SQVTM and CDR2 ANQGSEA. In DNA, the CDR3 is TGCACCATATCTAGCGCTGATAAGTACAATGAGCAGTTCTTC. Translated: CTISSADKYNEQFF.

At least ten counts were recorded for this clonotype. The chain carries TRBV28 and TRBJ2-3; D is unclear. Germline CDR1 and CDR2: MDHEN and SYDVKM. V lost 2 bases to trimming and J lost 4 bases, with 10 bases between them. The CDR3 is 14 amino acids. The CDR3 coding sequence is TGTGCCAGCAGTTTACCCCGGGTGGCAGATACGCAGTATTTT. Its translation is CASSLPRVADTQYF.

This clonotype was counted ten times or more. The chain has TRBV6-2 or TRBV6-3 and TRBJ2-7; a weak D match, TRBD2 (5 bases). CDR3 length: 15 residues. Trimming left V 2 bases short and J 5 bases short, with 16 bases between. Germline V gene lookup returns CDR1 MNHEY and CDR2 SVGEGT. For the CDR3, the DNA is TGTGCCAGCAGTTACCGGGGAAAAGGCTTTAACGAGCAGTACTTC. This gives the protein CASSYRGKGFNEQYF.

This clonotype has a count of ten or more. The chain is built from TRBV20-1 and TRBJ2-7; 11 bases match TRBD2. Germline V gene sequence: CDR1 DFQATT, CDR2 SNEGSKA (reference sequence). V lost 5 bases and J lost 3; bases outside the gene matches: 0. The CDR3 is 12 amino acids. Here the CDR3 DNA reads TGCAGTGCTGGGACTAGCGGCTACGAGCAGTACTTC. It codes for CSAGTSGYEQYF.

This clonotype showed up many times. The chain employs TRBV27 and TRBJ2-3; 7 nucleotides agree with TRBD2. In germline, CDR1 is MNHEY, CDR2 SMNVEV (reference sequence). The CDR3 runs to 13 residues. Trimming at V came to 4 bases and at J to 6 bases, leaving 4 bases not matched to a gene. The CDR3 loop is CASSYLLADTQYF. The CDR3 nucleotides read TGTGCCAGCAGTTATCTACTAGCGGATACGCAGTATTTT.

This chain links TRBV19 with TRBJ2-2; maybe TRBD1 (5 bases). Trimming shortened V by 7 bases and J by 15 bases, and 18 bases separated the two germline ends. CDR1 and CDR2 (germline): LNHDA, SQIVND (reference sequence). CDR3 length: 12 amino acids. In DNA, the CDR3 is TGTGCCAGTACCCAGGGTCCACCTTGGATGTTTTTT. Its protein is CASTQGPPWMFF.

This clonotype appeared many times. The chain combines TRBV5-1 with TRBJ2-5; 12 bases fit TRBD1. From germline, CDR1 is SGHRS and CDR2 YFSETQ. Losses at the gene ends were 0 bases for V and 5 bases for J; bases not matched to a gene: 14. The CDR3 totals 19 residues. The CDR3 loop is CASSLVGTGGFFGGETQYF. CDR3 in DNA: TGCGCCAGCAGCTTGGTGGGGACAGGGGGCTTCTTCGGCGGGGAGACCCAGTACTTC.

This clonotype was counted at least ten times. DNA for the CDR3: TGTGCCAGCAGCATTGGCCTAGCGGAAAACATTCAGTACTTC. Encoded protein: CASSIGLAENIQYF. The chain carries TRBV21-1 and TRBJ2-4. TRBV21-1 is a pseudogene locus. This CDR3 has 14 residues.

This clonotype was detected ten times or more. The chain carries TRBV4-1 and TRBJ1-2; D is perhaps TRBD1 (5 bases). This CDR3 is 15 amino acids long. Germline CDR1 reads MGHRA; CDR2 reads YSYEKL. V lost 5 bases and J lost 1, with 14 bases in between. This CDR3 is CASSFRPGGNYGYTF. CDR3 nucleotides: TGCGCCAGCAGCTTCCGTCCGGGGGGTAACTATGGCTACACCTTC.

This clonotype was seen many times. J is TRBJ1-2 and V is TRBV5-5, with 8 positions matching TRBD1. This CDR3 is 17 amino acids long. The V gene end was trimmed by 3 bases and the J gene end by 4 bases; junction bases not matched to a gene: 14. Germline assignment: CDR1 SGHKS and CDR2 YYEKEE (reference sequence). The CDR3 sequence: CASSSSPSGQGVYGYTF. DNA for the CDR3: TGTGCCAGCAGCTCCTCACCCTCCGGACAGGGCGTCTATGGCTACACCTTC.

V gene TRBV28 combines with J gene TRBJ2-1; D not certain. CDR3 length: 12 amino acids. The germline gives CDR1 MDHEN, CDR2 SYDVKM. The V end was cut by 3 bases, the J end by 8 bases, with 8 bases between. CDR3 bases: TGTGCCAGCAGTTTCCCTCGCGATGAGCAGTTCTTC. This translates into CASSFPRDEQFF.

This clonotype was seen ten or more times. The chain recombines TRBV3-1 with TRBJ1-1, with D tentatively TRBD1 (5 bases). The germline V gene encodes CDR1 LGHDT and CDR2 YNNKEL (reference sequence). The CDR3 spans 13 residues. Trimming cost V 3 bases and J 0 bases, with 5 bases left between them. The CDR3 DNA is TGTGCCAGCAGCCACAGGGTGAACACTGAAGCTTTCTTT. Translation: CASSHRVNTEAFF.

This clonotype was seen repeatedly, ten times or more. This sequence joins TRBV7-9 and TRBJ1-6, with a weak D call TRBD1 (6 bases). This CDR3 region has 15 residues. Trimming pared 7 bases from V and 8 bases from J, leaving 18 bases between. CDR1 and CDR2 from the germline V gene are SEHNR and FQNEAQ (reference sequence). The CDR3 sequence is CASNPSRGIHSPLHF. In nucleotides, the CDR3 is TGTGCCAGCAACCCTAGCAGGGGTATTCATTCACCCCTCCACTTT. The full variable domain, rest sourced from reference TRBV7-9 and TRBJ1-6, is DTGVSQNPRHKITKRGQNVTFRCDPISEHNRLYWYRQTLGQGPEFLTYFQNEAQLEKSRLLSDRFSAERPKGSFSTLEIQRTEQGDSAMYLCASNPSRGIHSPLHFGNGTRLTVT.